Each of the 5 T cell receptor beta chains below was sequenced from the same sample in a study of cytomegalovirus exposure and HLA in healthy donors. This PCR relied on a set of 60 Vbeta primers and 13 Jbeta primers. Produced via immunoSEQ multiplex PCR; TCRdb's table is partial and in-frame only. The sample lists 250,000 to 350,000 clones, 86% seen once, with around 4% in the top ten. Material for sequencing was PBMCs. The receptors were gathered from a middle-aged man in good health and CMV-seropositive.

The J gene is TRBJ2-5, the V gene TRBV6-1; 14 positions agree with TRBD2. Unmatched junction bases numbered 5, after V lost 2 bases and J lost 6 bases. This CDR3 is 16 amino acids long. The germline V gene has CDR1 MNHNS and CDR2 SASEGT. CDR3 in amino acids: CASSESRTSGRQTQYF. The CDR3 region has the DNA TGTGCCAGCAGTGAATCCAGGACTAGCGGGAGGCAGACCCAGTACTTC.

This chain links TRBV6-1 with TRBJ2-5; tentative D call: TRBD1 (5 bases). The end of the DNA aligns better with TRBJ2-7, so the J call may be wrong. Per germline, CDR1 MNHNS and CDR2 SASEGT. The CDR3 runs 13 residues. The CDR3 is CASSVRGTVEQYF. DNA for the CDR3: TGTGCCAGCAGTGTTAGGGGTACAGTCGAGCAGTACTTC.

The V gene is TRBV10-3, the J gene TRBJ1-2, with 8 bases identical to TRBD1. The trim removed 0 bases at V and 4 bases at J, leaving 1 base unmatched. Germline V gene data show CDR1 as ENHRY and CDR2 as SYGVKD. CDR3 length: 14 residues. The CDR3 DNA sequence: TGTGCCATCAGTGAGTCGGGACAGGTCTATGGCTACACCTTC. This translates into CAISESGQVYGYTF.

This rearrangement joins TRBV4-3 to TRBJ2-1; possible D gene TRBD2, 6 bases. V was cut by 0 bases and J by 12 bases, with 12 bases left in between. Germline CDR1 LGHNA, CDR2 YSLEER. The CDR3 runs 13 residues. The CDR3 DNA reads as TGCGCCAGCAGCCAAGATTCGGGGGTAAGGCAGTTCTTC. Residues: CASSQDSGVRQFF.

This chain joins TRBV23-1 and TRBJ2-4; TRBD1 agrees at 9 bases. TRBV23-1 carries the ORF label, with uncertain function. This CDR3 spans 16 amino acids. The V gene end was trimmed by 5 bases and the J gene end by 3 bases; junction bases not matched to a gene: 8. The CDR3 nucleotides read TGCGCCAGCAGTGCGACAGGGGGAGTGGACAAAAACATTCAGTACTTC. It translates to CASSATGGVDKNIQYF.